This entry lists 30 T cell receptor beta chains sequenced from one sample in a study of control samples from healthy donors and cancer patients. TCRdb keeps only in-frame clones here, not all; method: immunoSEQ multiplex PCR. The sample lists about 96,000 clones; approximately 93% were seen once. Sequenced sample: blood. These receptors all come from a man between 18 and 29 years old in good health.

The J gene is TRBJ1-5, the V gene TRBV7-6; 8 positions agree with TRBD1. V dropped 2 bases and J dropped 3; count of bases not matched to a gene: 3. The germline V gene encodes CDR1 SGHVS and CDR2 FNYEAQ. This CDR3 spans 15 amino acids. The CDR3 DNA sequence: TGTGCCAGCAGCTTAAGACAGGGGATCAATCAGCCCCAGCATTTT. Translation gives CASSLRQGINQPQHF.

The chain uses TRBV6-1 and TRBJ1-6, with D perhaps matching TRBD1 (5 bases). Germline V gives CDR1 MNHNS, CDR2 SASEGT. V gave up 4 bases and J gave up 5 bases, with 18 bases separating them. The CDR3 has 17 residues. DNA of the CDR3: TGTGCCAGCAGTGCAACCCATATACAGGCGGATAATTCACCCCTCCACTTT. Translating it yields CASSATHIQADNSPLHF.

This chain uses TRBV27 with TRBJ1-2; 7 positions match TRBD1. The V segment lost 2 bases and the J segment 4 bases; nucleotides outside the gene matches: 1. Germline V lookup: CDR1 MNHEY, CDR2 SMNVEV (reference sequence). This CDR3 comprises 13 residues. The CDR3 protein is CASSLDRAYGYTF. The CDR3 DNA is TGTGCCAGCAGTTTAGACAGGGCCTATGGCTACACCTTC.

V gene TRBV20-1 combines with J gene TRBJ1-4; 7 nucleotides agree with TRBD1. The CDR3 is 13 amino acids. Germline V gene data show CDR1 as DFQATT and CDR2 as SNEGSKA (reference sequence). With 3 bases clipped from V and 8 bases from J, the junction kept 6 bases outside the gene matches. CDR3 in amino acids: CSASIRGKEKLFF. For the CDR3, the DNA is TGCAGTGCTAGTATCAGGGGGAAAGAAAAACTGTTTTTT.

The count of this clone is one. The rearrangement joins TRBV5-1 to TRBJ2-7, with 11 positions matching TRBD2. In germline, CDR1 is SGHRS, CDR2 YFSETQ. This CDR3 region has 15 residues. With 0 bases clipped from V and 6 bases from J, the junction kept 5 bases outside the gene matches. The CDR3 protein is CASSLGSSGGAEQYF. The DNA of the CDR3 is TGCGCCAGCAGCTTGGGCAGTAGCGGGGGGGCCGAGCAGTACTTC.

The chain carries TRBV2 and TRBJ2-4; D could derive from TRBD1 or TRBD2 (5 bases each). Germline V CDR1 and CDR2: SNHLY, FYNNEI. V lost 1 base to trimming and J lost 10 bases, with 14 bases between them. This CDR3 comprises 14 residues. CDR3: CASSEGDGGPIQYF. The CDR3, as DNA: TGTGCCAGCAGTGAAGGGGACGGAGGACCGATTCAGTACTTC.

V gene TRBV4-1 combines with J gene TRBJ2-3; D is perhaps TRBD1 or TRBD2 (5 bases each). The CDR3 contains 14 residues. Germline assignment: CDR1 MGHRA and CDR2 YSYEKL. V was pared by 5 bases and J by 2 bases, with 11 bases between. The CDR3 coding sequence is TGCGCCAGCAGCGGGGCCGGGAACACAGATACGCAGTATTTT. Translating gives CASSGAGNTDTQYF.

V is TRBV7-9 and J is TRBJ1-3; 10 bases fit TRBD1. Germline V gene sequence: CDR1 SEHNR, CDR2 FQNEAQ (reference sequence). The CDR3 sequence is 15 residues long. Losses at the gene ends were 5 bases for V and 4 bases for J; bases not matched to a gene: 5. The CDR3 spells CASSPRDRGGNTIYF. The CDR3 DNA follows: TGTGCCAGCAGCCCACGGGACAGGGGAGGAAACACCATATATTTT.

V is TRBV5-1 and J is TRBJ2-7; TRBD1 agrees at 8 bases. V lost 0 bases and J lost 4; bases outside the gene matches: 6. The germline V gene has CDR1 SGHRS and CDR2 YFSETQ. This CDR3 comprises 15 residues. The CDR3 DNA reads TGCGCCAGCAGCTTGGAGGCAGGGGGCCAATACGAGCAGTACTTC. Protein product: CASSLEAGGQYEQYF.

The V gene is TRBV18, the J gene TRBJ1-3; 7 bases align to TRBD1. The ends lost 0 bases at V and 8 bases at J; junction bases unmatched: 7. In germline, CDR1 is KGHSH, CDR2 LQKENI. CDR3 length: 15 amino acids. The CDR3 nucleotides read TGTGCCAGCTCACCACCATTCACAGGGGAGGACACCATATATTTT. Protein sequence: CASSPPFTGEDTIYF.

The chain carries TRBV7-9 and TRBJ2-2; 8 bases map to TRBD1. V was pared by 7 bases and J by 3 bases, with 7 bases of the junction left unmatched. CDR3 size: 15 residues. The germline CDR1 and CDR2 sequences are SEHNR and FQNEAQ (reference sequence). The CDR3 here is CASKTGGLDTGELFF. CDR3 nucleotide sequence: TGTGCCAGCAAAACAGGGGGTTTGGACACCGGGGAGCTGTTTTTT. Looking up the rest from reference TRBV7-9 and TRBJ2-2 gives the full variable domain: DTGVSQNPRHKITKRGQNVTFRCDPISEHNRLYWYRQTLGQGPEFLTYFQNEAQLEKSRLLSDRFSAERPKGSFSTLEIQRTEQGDSAMYLCASKTGGLDTGELFFGEGSRLTVL.

This clone is a singleton in its sample. The chain recombines TRBV14 with TRBJ1-5; no firm D call. From germline, CDR1 is SGHDN and CDR2 FVKESK. Trimming took 1 base from V and 7 from J, leaving 8 bases between them. CDR3 length: 13 amino acids. The CDR3, as DNA: TGTGCCAGCAGCCAAGTTCAAGGGCAGCCCCAGCATTTT. Translation gives CASSQVQGQPQHF.

This rearrangement joins TRBV28 to TRBJ2-2, with unresolved D. Between the trimmed V and J ends, which lost 10 bases and 6 bases, there was a span of 18 bases. CDR1 is MDHEN and CDR2 is SYDVKM in the germline V gene. This CDR3 has 14 residues. DNA for the CDR3: TGTGCCACTGAGGTGGGCAGATCGGCCGGGGAGCTGTTTTTT. Residues: CATEVGRSAGELFF.

The chain has TRBV4-2 and TRBJ1-4, with 9 bases fitting TRBD1. CDR3 size: 15 residues. J gave up 6 bases and V 0 bases, and 2 bases lay outside the gene matches. Germline values: CDR1 LGHNA, CDR2 YNFKEQ. The CDR3 nucleotides read TGTGCCAGCAGCCAAGACGGGACAGGGTATGAAAAACTGTTTTTT. Its translation is CASSQDGTGYEKLFF.

V and J are TRBV13 and TRBJ1-1, with 11 bases matching TRBD1. The CDR3 is 16 residues long. CDR1 and CDR2 (germline): PRHDT, FYEKMQ (reference sequence). Trimming removed 5 bases from V and 0 bases from J; junction bases left unmatched: 5. For the CDR3, the DNA is TGTGCCAGCAGCCCGGGGACAGGGGGGTTGAACACTGAAGCTTTCTTT. It codes for CASSPGTGGLNTEAFF.

The genes are TRBV9 and TRBJ2-7; 11 bases map to TRBD2. CDR1 and CDR2 from the germline V gene are SGDLS and YYNGEE. This CDR3 is built from 16 residues. Germline trimming cut 0 bases from V and 3 bases from J; bases unmatched to any gene: 5. CDR3 sequence: CASSVALGTSGYEQYF. In DNA, the CDR3 is TGTGCCAGCAGCGTAGCTTTGGGGACTAGCGGCTACGAGCAGTACTTC.

This chain connects TRBV2 to TRBJ2-7, with unresolved D. Trimming cost V 3 bases and J 2 bases, with 14 bases left between them. Germline loops: CDR1 SNHLY, CDR2 FYNNEI. The CDR3 length is 15 residues. The CDR3 sequence is CASSELAARPYEQYF. The CDR3 DNA sequence: TGTGCCAGCAGTGAGCTGGCGGCTCGGCCCTACGAGCAGTACTTC.

The gene calls are TRBV2 and TRBJ1-5, with 10 nucleotides matching TRBD1. This CDR3 region has 14 residues. Germline CDR1 and CDR2: SNHLY and FYNNEI. The J segment lost 6 bases and the V segment lost 6 bases, leaving 5 bases of the junction unmatched. DNA for the CDR3: TGTGCCAGCAGCGGGACAGGGGTATTTCAGCCCCAGCATTTT. The encoded protein is CASSGTGVFQPQHF.

The gene calls are TRBV2 and TRBJ1-2; the D is unclear. CDR1 and CDR2 from the germline V gene are SNHLY and FYNNEI. V lost 3 bases, J lost 4 bases, and 9 bases lay in between. This CDR3 has 13 residues. The CDR3 DNA follows: TGTGCCAGCAGTGATAGTGACTCCTATGGCTACACCTTC. The encoded protein is CASSDSDSYGYTF.

V usage is TRBV7-2 and J usage is TRBJ2-1; the D gene is possibly TRBD1 (6 bases). The CDR3 sequence is 15 residues long. The germline V and J ends were trimmed by 4 bases and 7 bases, with 17 bases remaining between them. Germline loops: CDR1 SGHTA, CDR2 FQGNSA. The CDR3 nucleotides are TGTGCCAGCAGCTCACAGGGAATTGGGGTGAATGAGCAGTTCTTC. As protein: CASSSQGIGVNEQFF.

This clone was seen only once. The chain couples TRBV10-1 to TRBJ1-2, with 9 bases matching TRBD1. The CDR3 is made up of 13 amino acids. Germline V gene sequence: CDR1 WNHNN, CDR2 SYGVQD (reference sequence). V lost 6 bases, J lost 4 bases, and 3 bases stayed unmatched. Here the CDR3 DNA reads TGCGCCAGCAGCCCGGGACAGGGCTATGGCTACACCTTC. Translating it yields CASSPGQGYGYTF.

This clone was recorded a few times. The V and J genes are TRBV7-2 and TRBJ1-2; possible D gene TRBD1, 5 bases. Germline CDR1 is SGHTA and CDR2 is FQGNSA. CDR3 size: 15 residues. V gave up 7 bases and J gave up 4 bases, with 19 bases separating them. The CDR3 DNA reads TGTGCCAGCACACGGGAGCTGACAGCGATCTATGGCTACACCTTC. The encoded protein is CASTRELTAIYGYTF.

The chain has TRBV5-1 and TRBJ2-7; D not resolved. With 4 bases removed from V and 0 bases from J, the gap between germline ends came to 14 bases. Germline CDR1 is SGHRS and CDR2 is YFSETQ. The CDR3 runs 15 residues. CDR3 loop: CASSPARASSYEQYF. As DNA, the CDR3 is TGCGCCAGCAGCCCGGCCAGAGCTTCCTCCTACGAGCAGTACTTC.

The V call is TRBV7-9, the J call TRBJ1-1, with TRBD1 identical over 9 bases. The length of the CDR3 is 19 residues. The J segment lost 8 bases and the V segment lost 5 bases, leaving 24 bases of the junction unmatched. Germline CDR1 reads SEHNR; CDR2 reads FQNEAQ (reference sequence). The CDR3 DNA follows: TGTGCCAGCAGCCCCACCGGGGGACAGGGCGGGCTGGTTTTCGCAGAAGCTTTCTTT. This encodes CASSPTGGQGGLVFAEAFF. Drawing the rest from reference TRBV7-9 and TRBJ1-1, the complete variable domain is DTGVSQNPRHKITKRGQNVTFRCDPISEHNRLYWYRQTLGQGPEFLTYFQNEAQLEKSRLLSDRFSAERPKGSFSTLEIQRTEQGDSAMYLCASSPTGGQGGLVFAEAFFGQGTRLTVV.

The V gene is TRBV5-6, the J gene TRBJ1-3, with a weak D call TRBD1 (5 bases). V was trimmed by 1 base and J by 1 base, leaving 12 bases between them. Germline CDR1 SGHDT, CDR2 YYEEEE. The length of the CDR3 is 16 residues. CDR3 nucleotide sequence: TGTGCCAGCAGCTTGCTTAACCAGGGTTCTGGAAACACCATATATTTT. This encodes CASSLLNQGSGNTIYF.

The chain couples TRBV19 to TRBJ1-5; possibly TRBD1 for D (5 bases). This CDR3 contains 15 residues. Between the trimmed V and J ends, which lost 6 bases and 7 bases, there was a span of 19 bases. Germline assignment: CDR1 LNHDA and CDR2 SQIVND (reference sequence). The DNA of the CDR3 is TGTGCCAGTAGACCGTCCGGGGGGGTTCGACAGCCCCAGCATTTT. It encodes CASRPSGGVRQPQHF. The variable domain in full, completed from reference TRBV19 and TRBJ1-5, reads DGGITQSPKYLFRKEGQNVTLSCEQNLNHDAMYWYRQDPGQGLRLIYYSQIVNDFQKGDIAEGYSVSREKKESFPLTVTSAQKNPTAFYLCASRPSGGVRQPQHFGDGTRLSIL.

The V call is TRBV7-2, the J call TRBJ2-3, with 16 bases aligning to TRBD2. Trimming removed 8 bases from V and 4 bases from J; junction bases left unmatched: 12. Germline assignment: CDR1 SGHTA and CDR2 FQGNSA. CDR3 length: 18 amino acids. The chain's CDR3 is CASGIPGLAGGPSDTQYF. In DNA form, the CDR3 reads TGTGCCAGCGGAATACCGGGACTAGCGGGAGGGCCATCAGATACGCAGTATTTT.

V gene TRBV7-9 combines with J gene TRBJ1-5, with D maybe TRBD1 (5 bases). V lost 0 bases to trimming and J lost 7 bases, with 10 bases between them. The CDR3 is 14 amino acids. Germline assignment: CDR1 SEHNR and CDR2 FQNEAQ (reference sequence). The CDR3 spells CASSLATGGQPQHF. In nucleotides, the CDR3 is TGTGCCAGCAGCTTAGCAACGGGGGGGCAGCCCCAGCATTTT.

V is TRBV24-1 and J is TRBJ2-7; D is possibly TRBD1 or TRBD2 (5 bases each). The CDR3 contains 12 residues. V lost 3 bases, J lost 6 bases, and 8 bases lay in between. Germline V gene data show CDR1 as KGHDR and CDR2 as SFDVKD. The CDR3 loop is CATSDGGREQYF. CDR3 bases: TGTGCCACCAGTGATGGGGGACGCGAGCAGTACTTC.

The rearrangement links TRBV10-2 to TRBJ1-4; D is possibly TRBD1 (5 bases). The V end lost 8 bases, the J end lost 8 bases, and 21 bases lay between the germline ends. The length of the CDR3 is 15 residues. In germline, CDR1 is WSHSY, CDR2 SAAADI. This CDR3 reads CASGSPGTLGEKLFF. CDR3 DNA sequence: TGCGCCAGCGGCAGCCCCGGGACTCTGGGGGAAAAACTGTTTTTT.